This TCR beta chain was identified in a study of CD8+ T cells in alopecia areata. Study at large: Twice a day, 5 to 10 mg of oral tofacitinib was administered to treated patients.

Extraction and reverse transcription of RNA yielded cDNA as the sequencing template. Clones were sequenced by immunoSEQ multiplex PCR, and TCRdb holds only the in-frame ones, with some missing. The table records around 250,000 clones, around two thirds of them present only once. V lost 6 bases and J lost 8, with 10 bases in between. The CDR3 consists of 12 residues. The germline gives CDR1 KGHSH, CDR2 LQKENI. Alopecia areata patients provided lesional scalp punch biopsies and peripheral blood. Material: CD4+ T cells sorted from blood, obtained at week 0. V usage is TRBV18 and J usage is TRBJ2-2, with D unclear. The receptor's source is a human donor with alopecia areata. For the CDR3, the DNA is TGTGCCAGCTCTCTTCGATCGGGGGAGCTGTTTTTT. Its protein is CASSLRSGELFF.